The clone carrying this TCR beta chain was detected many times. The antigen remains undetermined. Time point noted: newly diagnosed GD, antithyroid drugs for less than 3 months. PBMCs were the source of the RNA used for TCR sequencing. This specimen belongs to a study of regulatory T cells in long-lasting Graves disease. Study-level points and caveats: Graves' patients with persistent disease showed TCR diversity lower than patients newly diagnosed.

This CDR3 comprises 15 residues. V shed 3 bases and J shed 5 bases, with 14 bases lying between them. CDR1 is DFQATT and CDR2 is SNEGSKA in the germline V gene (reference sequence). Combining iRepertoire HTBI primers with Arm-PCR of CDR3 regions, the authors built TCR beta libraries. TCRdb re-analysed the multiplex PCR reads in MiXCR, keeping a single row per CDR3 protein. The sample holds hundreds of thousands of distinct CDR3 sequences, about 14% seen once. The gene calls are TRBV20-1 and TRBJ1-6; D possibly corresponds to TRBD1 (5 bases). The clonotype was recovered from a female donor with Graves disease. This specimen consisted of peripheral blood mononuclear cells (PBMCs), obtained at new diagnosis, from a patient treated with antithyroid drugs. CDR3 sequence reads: CSARSQDLNNSPLHF. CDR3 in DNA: TGCAGTGCTAGGTCACAGGACTTAAATAATTCACCCCTCCACTTT.